The clone carrying this TCR beta chain was seen a few times. What it binds is not known. This entry comes from a study of vaccination and CD4 T cells after COVID-19. For the study at large: The convalescent population consisted of six males and four females, two of whom were of Hispanic ethnicity. Ranging from 14 to 241, the interval between dose two and post-vaccine sampling had a median of 72 days. Points from the study as a whole: Convalescent patients' median share of reactive clones seen only post-vaccination was 70% to 90%. A comparatively limited set of convalescent patients was examined, with no early post-infection timepoints.

Sequenced with the Oncomine TCR Beta short-read assay was DNA taken from cultured CD4+ T cells. TCRdb redid the calling of the PCR reads with MiXCR, one entry per CDR3 protein. This sample has 20,000 or so distinct CDR3 sequences, with less than 65% found just once. The germline V and J ends were trimmed by 4 bases and 6 bases, with 10 bases remaining between them. The CDR3 covers 13 residues. Germline CDR1 reads ENHRY; CDR2 reads SYGVKD. Treatment given: approximately nine-day PBMC culture with coronavirus spike peptide pools or control peptides (ViraFEST assay). The clonotype comes from a human donor who had recovered from COVID-19. The genes are TRBV10-3 and TRBJ1-5; the D gene is possibly TRBD1 (5 bases). The sequenced sample was CD4+ T cells from blood, cultured in vitro. The CDR3 nucleotides are TGTGCCATCAGTGGTGGGACGGCTCAGCCCCAGCATTTT. Encoded protein: CAISGGTAQPQHF.